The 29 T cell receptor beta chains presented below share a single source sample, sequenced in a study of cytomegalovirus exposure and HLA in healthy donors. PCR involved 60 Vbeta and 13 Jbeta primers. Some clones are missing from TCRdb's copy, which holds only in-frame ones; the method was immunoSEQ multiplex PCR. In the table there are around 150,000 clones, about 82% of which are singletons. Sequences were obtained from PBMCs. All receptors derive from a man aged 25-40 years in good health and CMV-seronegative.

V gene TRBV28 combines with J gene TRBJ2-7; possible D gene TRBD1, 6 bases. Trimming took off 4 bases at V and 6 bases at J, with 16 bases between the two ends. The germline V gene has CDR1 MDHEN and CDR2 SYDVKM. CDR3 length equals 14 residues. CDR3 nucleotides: TGTGCCAGCAGTTCCCAGGGGTTGGTCGGCGAGCAGTACTTC. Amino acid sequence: CASSSQGLVGEQYF.

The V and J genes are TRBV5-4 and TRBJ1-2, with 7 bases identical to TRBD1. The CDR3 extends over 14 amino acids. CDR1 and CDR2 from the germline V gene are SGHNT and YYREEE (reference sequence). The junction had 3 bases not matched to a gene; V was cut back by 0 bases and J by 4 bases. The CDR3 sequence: CASSLEGTAYGYTF. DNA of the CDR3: TGTGCCAGCAGCTTGGAGGGGACAGCCTATGGCTACACCTTC.

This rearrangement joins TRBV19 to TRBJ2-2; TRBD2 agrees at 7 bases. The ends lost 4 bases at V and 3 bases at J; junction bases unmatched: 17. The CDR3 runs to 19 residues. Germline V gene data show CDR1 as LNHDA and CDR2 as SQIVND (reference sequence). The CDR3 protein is CASSNPPGREFPYTGELFF. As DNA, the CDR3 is TGTGCCAGTAGTAATCCCCCCGGGCGGGAGTTTCCTTACACCGGGGAGCTGTTTTTT.

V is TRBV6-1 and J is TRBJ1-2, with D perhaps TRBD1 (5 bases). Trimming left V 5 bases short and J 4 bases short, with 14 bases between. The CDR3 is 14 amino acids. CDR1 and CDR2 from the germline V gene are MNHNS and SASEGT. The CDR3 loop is CASSLGQDPYGYTF. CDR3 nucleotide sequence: TGTGCCAGCAGTCTGGGGCAGGACCCCTATGGCTACACCTTC.

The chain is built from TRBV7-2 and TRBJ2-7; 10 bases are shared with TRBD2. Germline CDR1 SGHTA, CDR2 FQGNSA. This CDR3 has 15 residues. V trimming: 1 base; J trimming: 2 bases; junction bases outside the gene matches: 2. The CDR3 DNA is TGTGCCAGCAGCTTAGGAGCGGGAGGGCCCTACGAGCAGTACTTC. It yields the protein CASSLGAGGPYEQYF.

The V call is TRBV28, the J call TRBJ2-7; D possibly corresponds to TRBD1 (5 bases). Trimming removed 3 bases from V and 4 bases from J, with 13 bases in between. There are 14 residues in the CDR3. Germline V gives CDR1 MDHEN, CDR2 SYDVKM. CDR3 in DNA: TGTGCCAGCAGTTTTCCGCAGGGCGGTTACGAGCAGTACTTC. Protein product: CASSFPQGGYEQYF.

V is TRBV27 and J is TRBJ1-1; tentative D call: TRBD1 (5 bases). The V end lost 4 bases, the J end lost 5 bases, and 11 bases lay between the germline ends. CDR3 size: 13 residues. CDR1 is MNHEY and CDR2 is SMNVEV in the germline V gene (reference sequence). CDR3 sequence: CASSSGFGTEAFF. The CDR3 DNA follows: TGTGCCAGCAGTTCAGGGTTTGGAACTGAAGCTTTCTTT.

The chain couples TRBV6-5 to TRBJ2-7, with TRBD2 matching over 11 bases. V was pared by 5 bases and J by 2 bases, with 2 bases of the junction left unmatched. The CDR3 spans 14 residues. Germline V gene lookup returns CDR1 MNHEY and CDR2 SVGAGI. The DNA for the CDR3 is TGTGCCAGCAGTGGGACTAGCGGTACCTACGAGCAGTACTTC. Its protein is CASSGTSGTYEQYF.

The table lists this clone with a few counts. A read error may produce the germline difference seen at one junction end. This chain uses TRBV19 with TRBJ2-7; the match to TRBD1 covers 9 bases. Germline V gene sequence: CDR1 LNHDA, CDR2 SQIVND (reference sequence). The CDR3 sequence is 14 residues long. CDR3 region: CASSLGQGSSEQYF. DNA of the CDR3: TGTGCCAGTAGTCTGGGACAGGGATCCTCCGAGCAGTACTTC.

This CDR3 is CASSGGSGTGANTGELFF. CDR3 coding DNA: TGTGCCAGCAGCGGGGGAAGCGGCACGGGCGCGAACACCGGGGAGCTGTTTTTT. The gene calls are TRBV9 and TRBJ2-2; D might be TRBD2 (5 bases). The CDR3 covers 18 residues. Trimming took off 3 bases at V and 0 bases at J, with 18 bases between the two ends. Germline CDR1 and CDR2: SGDLS and YYNGEE.

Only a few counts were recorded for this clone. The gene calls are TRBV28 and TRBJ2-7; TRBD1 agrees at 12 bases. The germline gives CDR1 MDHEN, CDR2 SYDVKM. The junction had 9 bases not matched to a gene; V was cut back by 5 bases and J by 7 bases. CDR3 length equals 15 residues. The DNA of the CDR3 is TGTGCCAGCAGTCCACCGGGACAGGGGGCTCAAGAGCAGTACTTC. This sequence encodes CASSPPGQGAQEQYF.

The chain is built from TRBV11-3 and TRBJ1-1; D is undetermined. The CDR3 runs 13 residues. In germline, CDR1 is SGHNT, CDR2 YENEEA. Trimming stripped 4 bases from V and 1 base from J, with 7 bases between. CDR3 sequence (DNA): TGTGCCAGCAGCTCTGAGGGGAACACTGAAGCTTTCTTT. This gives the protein CASSSEGNTEAFF.

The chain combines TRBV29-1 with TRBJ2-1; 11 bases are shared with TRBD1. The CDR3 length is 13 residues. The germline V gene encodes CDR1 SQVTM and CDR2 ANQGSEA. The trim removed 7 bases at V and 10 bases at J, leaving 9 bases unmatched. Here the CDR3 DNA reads TGCAGCGCCGGGACAGGGGGACGGCGGGAGCAGTTCTTC. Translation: CSAGTGGRREQFF.

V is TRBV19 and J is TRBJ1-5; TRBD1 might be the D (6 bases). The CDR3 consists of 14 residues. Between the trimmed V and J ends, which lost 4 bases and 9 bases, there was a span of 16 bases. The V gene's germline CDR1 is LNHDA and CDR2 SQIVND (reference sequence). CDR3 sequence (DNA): TGTGCCAGTAGTAGACGGGATCAGGGGAGGCCCCAGCATTTT. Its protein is CASSRRDQGRPQHF.

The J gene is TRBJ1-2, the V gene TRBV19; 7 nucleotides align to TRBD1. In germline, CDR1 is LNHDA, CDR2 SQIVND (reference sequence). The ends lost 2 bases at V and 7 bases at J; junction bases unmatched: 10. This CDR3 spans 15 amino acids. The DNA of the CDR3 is TGTGCCAGTAGTATACGTCGACAGGGCTCTTTTGGCTACACCTTC. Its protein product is CASSIRRQGSFGYTF.

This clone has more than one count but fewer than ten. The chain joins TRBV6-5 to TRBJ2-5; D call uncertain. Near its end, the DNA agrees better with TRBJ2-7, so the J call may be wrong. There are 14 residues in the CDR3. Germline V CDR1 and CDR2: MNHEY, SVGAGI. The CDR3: CASSYSTGNYEQYF. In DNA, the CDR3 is TGTGCCAGCAGTTACAGTACTGGCAACTACGAGCAGTACTTC.

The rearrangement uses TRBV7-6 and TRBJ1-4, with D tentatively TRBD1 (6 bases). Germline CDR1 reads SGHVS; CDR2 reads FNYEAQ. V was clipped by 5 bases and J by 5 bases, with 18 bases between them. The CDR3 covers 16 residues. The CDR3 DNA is TGTGCCAGCAGCCCCTTAAGAGGACAGCCCAATGAAAAACTGTTTTTT. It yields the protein CASSPLRGQPNEKLFF.

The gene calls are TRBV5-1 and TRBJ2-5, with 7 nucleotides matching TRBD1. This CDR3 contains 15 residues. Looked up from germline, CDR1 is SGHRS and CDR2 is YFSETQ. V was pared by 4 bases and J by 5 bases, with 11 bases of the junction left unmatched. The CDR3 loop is CASSPTGLWVETQYF. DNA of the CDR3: TGCGCCAGCAGCCCGACAGGGCTTTGGGTGGAGACCCAGTACTTC.

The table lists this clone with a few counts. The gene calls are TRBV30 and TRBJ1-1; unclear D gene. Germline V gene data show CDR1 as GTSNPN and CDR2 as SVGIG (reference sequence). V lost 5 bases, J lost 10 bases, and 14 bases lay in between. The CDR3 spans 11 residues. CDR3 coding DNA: TGTGCCTGGGCACCGGCGGGCCGAGCTTTCTTT. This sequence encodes CAWAPAGRAFF.

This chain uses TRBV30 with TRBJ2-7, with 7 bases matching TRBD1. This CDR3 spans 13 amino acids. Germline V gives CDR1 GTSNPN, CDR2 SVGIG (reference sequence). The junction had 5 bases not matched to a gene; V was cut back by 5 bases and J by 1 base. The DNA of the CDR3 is TGTGCCTGGTTGGCAGGGGGTTCCTACGAGCAGTACTTC. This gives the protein CAWLAGGSYEQYF.

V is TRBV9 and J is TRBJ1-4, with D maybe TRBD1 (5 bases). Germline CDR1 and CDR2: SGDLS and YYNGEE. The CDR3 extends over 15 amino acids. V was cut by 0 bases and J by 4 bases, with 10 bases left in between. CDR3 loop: CASSVGGLSNEKLFF. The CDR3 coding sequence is TGTGCCAGCAGCGTAGGGGGACTGAGTAATGAAAAACTGTTTTTT.

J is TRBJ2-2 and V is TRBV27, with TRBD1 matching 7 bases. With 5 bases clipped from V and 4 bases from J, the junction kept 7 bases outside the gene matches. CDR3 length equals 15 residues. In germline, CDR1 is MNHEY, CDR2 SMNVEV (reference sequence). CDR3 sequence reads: CASSRKGAGTGELFF. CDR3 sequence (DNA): TGTGCCAGCAGTCGCAAGGGGGCGGGCACCGGGGAGCTGTTTTTT.

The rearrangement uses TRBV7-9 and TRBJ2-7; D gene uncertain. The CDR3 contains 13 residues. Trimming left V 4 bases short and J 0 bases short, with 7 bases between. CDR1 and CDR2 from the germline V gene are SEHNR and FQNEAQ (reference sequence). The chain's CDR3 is CASSSTVSYEQYF. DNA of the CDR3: TGTGCCAGCAGCTCGACTGTCTCCTACGAGCAGTACTTC.

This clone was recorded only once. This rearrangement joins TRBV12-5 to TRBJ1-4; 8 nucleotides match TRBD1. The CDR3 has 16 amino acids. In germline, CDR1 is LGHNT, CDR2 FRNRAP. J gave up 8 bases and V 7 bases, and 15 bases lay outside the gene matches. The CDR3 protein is CASADGQGGKWEKLFF. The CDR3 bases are TGTGCTAGTGCCGACGGACAGGGTGGAAAGTGGGAAAAACTGTTTTTT.

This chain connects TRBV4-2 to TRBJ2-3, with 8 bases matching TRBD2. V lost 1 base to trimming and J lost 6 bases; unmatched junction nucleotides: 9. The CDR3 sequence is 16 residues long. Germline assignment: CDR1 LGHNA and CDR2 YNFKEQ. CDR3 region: CASSQGVSGEFDTQYF. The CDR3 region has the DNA TGTGCCAGCAGCCAAGGCGTTAGCGGGGAGTTTGATACGCAGTATTTT.

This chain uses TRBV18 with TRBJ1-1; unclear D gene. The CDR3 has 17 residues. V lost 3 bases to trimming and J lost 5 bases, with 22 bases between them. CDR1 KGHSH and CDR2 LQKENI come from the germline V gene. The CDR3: CASSPLPAGGWRTEAFF. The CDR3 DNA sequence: TGTGCCAGCTCACCTTTACCCGCGGGTGGCTGGAGGACTGAAGCTTTCTTT.

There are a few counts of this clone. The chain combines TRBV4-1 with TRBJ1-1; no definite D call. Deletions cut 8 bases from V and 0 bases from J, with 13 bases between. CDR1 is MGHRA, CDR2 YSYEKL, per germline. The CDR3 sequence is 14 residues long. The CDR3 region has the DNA TGCGCCAGCCTTCCACTTGATATGAACACTGAAGCTTTCTTT. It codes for CASLPLDMNTEAFF.

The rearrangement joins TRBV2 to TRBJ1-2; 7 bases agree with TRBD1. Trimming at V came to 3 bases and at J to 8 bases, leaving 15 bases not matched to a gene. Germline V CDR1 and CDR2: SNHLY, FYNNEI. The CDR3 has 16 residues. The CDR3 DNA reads TGTGCCAGCAGTGATAATCTGGGGGCCGGGACAGAAGGCTACACCTTC. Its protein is CASSDNLGAGTEGYTF.

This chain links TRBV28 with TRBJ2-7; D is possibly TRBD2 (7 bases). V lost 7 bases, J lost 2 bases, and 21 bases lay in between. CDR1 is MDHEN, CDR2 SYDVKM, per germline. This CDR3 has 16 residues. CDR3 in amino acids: CASTLGGLASPYEQYF. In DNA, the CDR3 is TGTGCCAGCACCCTGGGGGGGCTAGCCTCTCCCTACGAGCAGTACTTC.